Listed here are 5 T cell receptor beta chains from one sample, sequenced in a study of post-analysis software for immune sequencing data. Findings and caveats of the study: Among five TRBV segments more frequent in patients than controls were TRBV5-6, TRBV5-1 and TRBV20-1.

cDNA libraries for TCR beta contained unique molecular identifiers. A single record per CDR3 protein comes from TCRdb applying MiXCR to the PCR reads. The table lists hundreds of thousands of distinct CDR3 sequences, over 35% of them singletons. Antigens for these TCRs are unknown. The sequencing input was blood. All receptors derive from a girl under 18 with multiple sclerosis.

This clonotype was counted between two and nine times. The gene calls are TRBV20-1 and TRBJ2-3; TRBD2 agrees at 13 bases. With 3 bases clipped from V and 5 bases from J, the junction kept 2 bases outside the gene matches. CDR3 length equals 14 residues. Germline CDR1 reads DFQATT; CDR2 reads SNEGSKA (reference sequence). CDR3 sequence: CSASGTSGVDTQYF. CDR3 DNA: TGCAGTGCTAGTGGGACTAGCGGGGTAGATACGCAGTATTTT.

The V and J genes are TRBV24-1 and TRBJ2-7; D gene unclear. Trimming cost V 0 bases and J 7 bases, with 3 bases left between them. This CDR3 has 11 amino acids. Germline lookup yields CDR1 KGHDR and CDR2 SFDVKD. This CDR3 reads CATSDLREQYF. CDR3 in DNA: TGTGCCACCAGTGATTTGAGAGAGCAGTACTTC.

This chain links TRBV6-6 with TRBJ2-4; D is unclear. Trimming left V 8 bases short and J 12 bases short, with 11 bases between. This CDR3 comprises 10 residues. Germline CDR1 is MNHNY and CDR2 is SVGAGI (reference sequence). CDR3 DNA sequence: TGTGCCAGCGGGTCTAGGTATCAGTACTTC. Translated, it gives CASGSRYQYF.

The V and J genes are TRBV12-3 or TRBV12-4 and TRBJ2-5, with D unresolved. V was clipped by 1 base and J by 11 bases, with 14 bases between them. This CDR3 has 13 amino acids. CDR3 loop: CASSLGGPDEQYF. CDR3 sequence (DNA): TGTGCCAGCAGTTTAGGTGGGCCGGATGAGCAGTACTTC.

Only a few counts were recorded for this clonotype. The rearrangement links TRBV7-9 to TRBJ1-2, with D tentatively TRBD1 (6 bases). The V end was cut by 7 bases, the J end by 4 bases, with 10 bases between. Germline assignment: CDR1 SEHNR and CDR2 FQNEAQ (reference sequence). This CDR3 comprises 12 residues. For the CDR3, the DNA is TGTGCCAGCAAGGACAGTCGCTATGGCTACACCTTC. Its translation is CASKDSRYGYTF.